This T cell receptor (beta chain) was observed in a study of control samples from healthy donors and cancer patients. The method was immunoSEQ multiplex PCR; TCRdb's version includes in-frame clones alone and lacks a portion of them. Of roughly 130,000 clones listed, 75% to 95% are singletons. CDR1 and CDR2 from the germline V gene are SGDLS and YYNGEE. With 0 bases removed from V and 7 bases from J, the gap between germline ends came to 14 bases. This CDR3 is 15 amino acids long. V and J are TRBV9 and TRBJ2-1, with D perhaps given as TRBD1 or TRBD2 (5 bases each). The sample consisted of blood. The origin of this receptor is a man aged 18 to 29 in good health. The CDR3 DNA reads as TGTGCCAGCAGCGTAGGTAGGGGACCCCGGAATGAGCAGTTCTTC. This translates into CASSVGRGPRNEQFF.